This T cell receptor beta chain was obtained from a study of shared clonotypes between healthy human individuals. This was a deep-level run. Sequencing used immunoSEQ multiplex PCR; TCRdb keeps in-frame clones, though not all of them. Of around 500,000 clones in the sample, 75% to 85% were seen once. V lost 4 bases to trimming and J lost 4 bases; unmatched junction nucleotides: 7. This CDR3 comprises 15 residues. Looked up from germline, CDR1 is SGHNT and CDR2 is YYREEE (reference sequence). Genomic DNA for unsorted samples was obtained from 70 million to 100 million PBMCs. The sequence came from a woman between 35 and 50 years old in good health. Some clones in this sample may be carry-over from other donors' samples. This chain joins TRBV5-4 and TRBJ1-1, with TRBD1 matching 10 bases. The sequencing input was PBMCs. The CDR3 DNA sequence: TGTGCCAGCAGCGCGGGACAGGGGTTGGGCACTGAAGCTTTCTTT. It codes for CASSAGQGLGTEAFF.